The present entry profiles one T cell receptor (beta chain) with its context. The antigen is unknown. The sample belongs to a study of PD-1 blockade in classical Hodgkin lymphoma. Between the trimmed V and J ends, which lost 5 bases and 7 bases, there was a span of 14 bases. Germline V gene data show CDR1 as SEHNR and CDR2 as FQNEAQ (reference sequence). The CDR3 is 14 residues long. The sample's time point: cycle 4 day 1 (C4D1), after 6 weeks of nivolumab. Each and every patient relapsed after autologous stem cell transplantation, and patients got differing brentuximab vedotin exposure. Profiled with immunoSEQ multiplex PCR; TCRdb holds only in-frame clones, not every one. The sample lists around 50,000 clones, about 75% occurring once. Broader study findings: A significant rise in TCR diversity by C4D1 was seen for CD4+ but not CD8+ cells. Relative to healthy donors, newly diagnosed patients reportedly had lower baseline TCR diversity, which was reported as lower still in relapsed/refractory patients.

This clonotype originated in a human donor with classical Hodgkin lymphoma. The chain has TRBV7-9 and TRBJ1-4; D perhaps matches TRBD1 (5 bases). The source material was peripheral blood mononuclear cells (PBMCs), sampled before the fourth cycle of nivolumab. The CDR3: CASSPEWGGEKLFF. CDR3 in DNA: TGTGCCAGCAGCCCCGAGTGGGGGGGTGAAAAACTGTTTTTT.